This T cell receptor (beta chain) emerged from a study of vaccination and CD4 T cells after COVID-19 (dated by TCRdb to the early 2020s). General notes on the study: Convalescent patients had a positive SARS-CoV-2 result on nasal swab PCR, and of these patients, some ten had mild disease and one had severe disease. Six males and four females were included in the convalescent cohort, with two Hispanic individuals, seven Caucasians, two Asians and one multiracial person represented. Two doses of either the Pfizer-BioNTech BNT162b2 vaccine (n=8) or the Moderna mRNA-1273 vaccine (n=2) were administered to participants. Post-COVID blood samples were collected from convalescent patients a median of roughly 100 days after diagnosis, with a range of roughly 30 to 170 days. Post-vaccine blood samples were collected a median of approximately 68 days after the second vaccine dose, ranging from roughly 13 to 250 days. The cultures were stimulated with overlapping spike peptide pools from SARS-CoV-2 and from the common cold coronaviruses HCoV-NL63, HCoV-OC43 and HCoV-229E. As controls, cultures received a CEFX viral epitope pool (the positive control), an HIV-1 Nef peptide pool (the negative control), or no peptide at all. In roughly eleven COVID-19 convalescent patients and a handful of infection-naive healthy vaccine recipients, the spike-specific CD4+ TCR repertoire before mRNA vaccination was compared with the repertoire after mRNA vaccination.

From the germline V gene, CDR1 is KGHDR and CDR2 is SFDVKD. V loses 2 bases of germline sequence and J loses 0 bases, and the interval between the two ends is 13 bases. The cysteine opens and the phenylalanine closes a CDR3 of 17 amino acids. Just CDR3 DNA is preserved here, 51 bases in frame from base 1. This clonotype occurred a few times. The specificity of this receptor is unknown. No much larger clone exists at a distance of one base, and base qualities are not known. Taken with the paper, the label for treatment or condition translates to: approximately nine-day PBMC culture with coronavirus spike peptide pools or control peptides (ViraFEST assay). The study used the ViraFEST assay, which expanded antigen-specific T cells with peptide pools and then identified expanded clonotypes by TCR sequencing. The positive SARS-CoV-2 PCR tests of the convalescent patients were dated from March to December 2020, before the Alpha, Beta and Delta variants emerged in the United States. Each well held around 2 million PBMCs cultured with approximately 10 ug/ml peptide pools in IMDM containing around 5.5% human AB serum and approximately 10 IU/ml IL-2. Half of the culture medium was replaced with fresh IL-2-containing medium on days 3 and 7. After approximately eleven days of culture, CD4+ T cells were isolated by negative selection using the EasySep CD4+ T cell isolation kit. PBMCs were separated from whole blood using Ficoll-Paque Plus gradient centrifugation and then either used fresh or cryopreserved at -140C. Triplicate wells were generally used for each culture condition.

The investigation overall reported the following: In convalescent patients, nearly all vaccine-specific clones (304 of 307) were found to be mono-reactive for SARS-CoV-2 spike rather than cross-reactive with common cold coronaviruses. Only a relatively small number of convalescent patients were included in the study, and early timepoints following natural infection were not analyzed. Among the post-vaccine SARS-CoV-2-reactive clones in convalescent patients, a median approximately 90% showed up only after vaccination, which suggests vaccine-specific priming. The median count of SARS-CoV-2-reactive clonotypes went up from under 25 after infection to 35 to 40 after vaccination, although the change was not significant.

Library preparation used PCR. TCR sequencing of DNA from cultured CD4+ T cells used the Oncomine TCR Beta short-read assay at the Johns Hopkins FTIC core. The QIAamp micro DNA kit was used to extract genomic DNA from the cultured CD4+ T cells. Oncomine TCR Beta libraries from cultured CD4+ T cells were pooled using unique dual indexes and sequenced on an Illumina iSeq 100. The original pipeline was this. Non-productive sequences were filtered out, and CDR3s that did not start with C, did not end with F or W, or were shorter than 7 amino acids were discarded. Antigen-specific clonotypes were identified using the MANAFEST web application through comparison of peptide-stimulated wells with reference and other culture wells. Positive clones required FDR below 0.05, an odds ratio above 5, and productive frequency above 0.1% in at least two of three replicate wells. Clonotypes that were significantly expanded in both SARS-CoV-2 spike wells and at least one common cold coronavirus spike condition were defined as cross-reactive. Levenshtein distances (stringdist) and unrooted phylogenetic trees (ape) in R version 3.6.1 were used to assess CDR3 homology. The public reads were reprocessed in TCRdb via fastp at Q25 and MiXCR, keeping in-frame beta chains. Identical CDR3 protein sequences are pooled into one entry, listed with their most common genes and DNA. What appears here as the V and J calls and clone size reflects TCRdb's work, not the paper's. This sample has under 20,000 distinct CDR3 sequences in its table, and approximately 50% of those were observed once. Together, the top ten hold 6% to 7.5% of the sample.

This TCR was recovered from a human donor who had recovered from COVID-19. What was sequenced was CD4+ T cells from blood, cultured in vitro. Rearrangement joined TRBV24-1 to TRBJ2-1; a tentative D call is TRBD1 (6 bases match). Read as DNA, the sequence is TGTGCCACCAGTGATTACGTGGGGACACACTCCTACAATGAGCAGTTCTTC. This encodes CATSDYVGTHSYNEQFF.